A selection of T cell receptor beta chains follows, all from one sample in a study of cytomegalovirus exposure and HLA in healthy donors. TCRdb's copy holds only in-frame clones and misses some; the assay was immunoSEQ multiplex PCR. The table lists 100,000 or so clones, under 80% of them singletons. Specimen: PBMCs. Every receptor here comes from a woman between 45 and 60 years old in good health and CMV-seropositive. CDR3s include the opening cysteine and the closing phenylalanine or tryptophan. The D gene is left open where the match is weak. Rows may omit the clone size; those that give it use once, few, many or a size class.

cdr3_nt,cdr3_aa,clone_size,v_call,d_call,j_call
TGTGCCAGCAGCTTCGTCCGGGACAGGTCGAACACTGAAGCTTTCTTT,CASSFVRDRSNTEAFF,NA,TRBV7-2,TRBD1,TRBJ1-1
TGTGCCAGCAGTTTGGCCGGGAGCTCCTATAATTCACCCCTCCACTTT,CASSLAGSSYNSPLHF,NA,TRBV6-5,NA,TRBJ1-6
TGTGCCAGCAGTGAACACCCGGGACTAGCGGGAGTTCGTTCTACCACAGATACGCAGTATTTT,CASSEHPGLAGVRSTTDTQYF,NA,TRBV6-1,TRBD2,TRBJ2-3
TGTGCCAGCAGCTTAGGGGTCCAGGGAAGCAATCAGCCCCAGCATTTT,CASSLGVQGSNQPQHF,NA,TRBV7-9,NA,TRBJ1-5
TGTGCCACACGGACAGGTAATCAGCCCCAGCATTTT,CATRTGNQPQHF,NA,TRBV10-3,TRBD1,TRBJ1-5
TGTGCCAGCAGTGCCGAACTAGCGGGGGGGAAATACAATGAGCAGTTCTTC,CASSAELAGGKYNEQFF,NA,TRBV6-1,TRBD2,TRBJ2-1
TGTGCCAGCAGTTTATGGACAGGATCGAATGAAAAACTGTTTTTT,CASSLWTGSNEKLFF,once,TRBV6-5,TRBD1,TRBJ1-4
TGTGCCAGCAGCCCGATAGCCCCAGATACGCAGTATTTT,CASSPIAPDTQYF,NA,TRBV7-9,NA,TRBJ2-3
TGTGCCAGCAGCTTAGGGGGACAGGGATCCTACGAGCAGTACTTC,CASSLGGQGSYEQYF,NA,TRBV11-2,TRBD1,TRBJ2-7
TGTGCCAGCAGCTCTACAGGATTCACTGAAGCTTTCTTT,CASSSTGFTEAFF,once,TRBV27,NA,TRBJ1-1
TGTGCCAGCGGGCCCGTCGGGGTGTCCCACTATGGCTACACCTTC,CASGPVGVSHYGYTF,few,TRBV5-4,NA,TRBJ1-2
TGCGCCAGCAGCCATAGGGACAGTAAAAACACTGAAGCTTTCTTT,CASSHRDSKNTEAFF,NA,TRBV4-1,TRBD1,TRBJ1-1
TGTGCCAGCAGTTTATCGTCGGGACTCGGGGCAACTGAAGCTTTCTTT,CASSLSSGLGATEAFF,NA,TRBV27,NA,TRBJ1-1
TGTGCCAGCAACCAACAGGGGGCGCGTTCCTACGAGCAGTACTTC,CASNQQGARSYEQYF,NA,TRBV2,TRBD1,TRBJ2-7
TGTGCCAGCAGCTTAGATCATGGGGGGTCTGTCGTCTTC,CASSLDHGGSVVF,NA,TRBV11-2,NA,TRBJ2-1
TGTGCCAGCAGCTTGGGTACAGCCGAAAACCAAGAGACCCAGTACTTC,CASSLGTAENQETQYF,few,TRBV7-9,NA,TRBJ2-5
TGTGCCAGCAGATTCACTTTGGGTAGGGGGCGGGAGACCCAGTACTTC,CASRFTLGRGRETQYF,NA,TRBV7-8,TRBD1,TRBJ2-5
TGTGCCAGTTCACAGGGTACCCGTCGTGGCTACACCTTC,CASSQGTRRGYTF,NA,TRBV27,NA,TRBJ1-2
TGTGCCAGTAGTGCGGGTGGAGGTTTCGAGCAGTACTTC,CASSAGGGFEQYF,NA,TRBV19,NA,TRBJ2-7
TGTGCCAGCAGTTTAATGCCGGGGGTCTTGAACACTGAAGCTTTCTTT,CASSLMPGVLNTEAFF,NA,TRBV27,NA,TRBJ1-1
TGCGCCAGCAGCTTGACAGGGGCGAACACTGAAGCTTTCTTT,CASSLTGANTEAFF,few,TRBV5-1,TRBD1,TRBJ1-1
TGTGCCAGCTCACCGTCTAGCGGGAACGAGCAGTACTTC,CASSPSSGNEQYF,NA,TRBV18,TRBD2,TRBJ2-7